Here is one T cell receptor beta chain with its context. TCRdb's copy holds only in-frame clones and misses some; the assay was immunoSEQ multiplex PCR. The sample includes around 260,000 clones, around 87% seen only once; the top ten take under 2.5%. This entry is derived from a study of blood T cell repertoires in COVID-19. Study-level information: Some COVID-19 samples were acute and others convalescent; all came from the United States, Italy and Spain. The analysed material was cDNA or gDNA that came from T cells, B-cell-depleted T cells, or PBMCs.

The CDR3 contains 14 residues. Between the trimmed V and J ends, which lost 6 bases and 0 bases, there was a span of 12 bases. Germline CDR1 reads ENHRY; CDR2 reads SYGVKD. The receptor's source is a woman aged 45 to 65 with acute or convalescent COVID-19. The sequenced material came from peripheral blood. V usage is TRBV10-3 and J usage is TRBJ2-7; maybe TRBD1 (5 bases). The CDR3 coding sequence is TGTGCCATCAGACAAGACAGAAGCTCCTACGAGCAGTACTTC. Translating gives CAIRQDRSSYEQYF.